This TCR beta chain was obtained from a study of blood T cells in healthy people across ages. This clonotype was recorded a few times. Antigen unknown. Germline loops: CDR1 SGHDN, CDR2 FVKESK. The CDR3 covers 13 residues. After removal of 1 base from V and 12 bases from J, the junction contained 3 bases not matched to a gene. General study points: Leaving the PBMCs unsorted stopped any conclusive comparison of naive versus antigen-experienced cells. A roughly linear age-dependent decrease characterized TCR beta diversity per million T cells.

A second PCR of 7 to 11 cycles used a sample-barcoded 5' primer and a J-beta primer mix. TCRdb processed the 5' RACE reads anew with MiXCR; each CDR3 protein has one entry. This sample carries some 1.4 million distinct CDR3 sequences, 42% of them seen once, and the ten largest clones take approximately 7.9%. Each sample had at least 6 million PBMCs isolated. Sequenced input: blood. The V gene is TRBV14, the J gene TRBJ2-1; TRBD2 matches 10 bases. This sequence originates from a woman between 18 and 30 years old in good health. This CDR3 reads CASSQASGRWQFF. DNA for the CDR3: TGTGCCAGCAGCCAAGCTAGCGGGAGATGGCAGTTCTTC.